This is a list of T cell receptor beta chains from one sample in a study of T cells after yellow fever vaccination. TCRdb passed the 5' RACE reads through MiXCR, listing each CDR3 protein once. The data hold hundreds of thousands of distinct CDR3 sequences, with 9% to 15% observed a single time. Sample: PBMCs, taken on the day of the yellow fever booster vaccination. Receptors originate from a man between 25 and 39 years old who received the YFV17D yellow fever vaccine. Both conserved end residues are part of each CDR3. D genes are given only for firm matches.

j_gene,v_gene,d_gene,CDR3aa
TRBJ2-3,TRBV5-1,TRBD2,CASSFAGLAGEYATDTQYF
TRBJ2-3,TRBV11-2,.,CASSLRGREADTQYF
TRBJ2-7,TRBV2,.,CASRGTGYEQYF
TRBJ2-5,TRBV15,.,CATSRAGPQETQYF
TRBJ2-1,TRBV12-3/TRBV12-4,.,CASSFAAYNEQFF
TRBJ2-1,TRBV5-1,.,CASSLAWVSSYNEQFF
TRBJ2-3,TRBV27,TRBD2,CASSQNSGSTYTQYF
TRBJ1-2,TRBV7-2,.,CASSLADGYLGYTF
TRBJ2-3,TRBV7-9,.,CASSSGVGLEGSYTQYF
TRBJ2-7,TRBV20-1,TRBD1,CSAETGTGDYEQYF
TRBJ2-7,TRBV20-1,TRBD1,CSARDPNRGRFNEQYF
TRBJ2-3,TRBV3-1,TRBD2,CASSQETEWRGSVTDTQYF
TRBJ2-2,TRBV12-3/TRBV12-4,.,CASTPITTGELFF
TRBJ2-1,TRBV24-1,.,CATSVVGLTYNEQFF
TRBJ1-5,TRBV28,TRBD1,CASRIGTVHQPQHF
TRBJ1-2,TRBV25-1,.,CASSGLGTYYGYTF
TRBJ2-1,TRBV27,.,CATTRRNSNEQFF
TRBJ2-5,TRBV7-9,.,CASSLMTGVETQYF
TRBJ2-3,TRBV20-1,TRBD2,CSASSGASDTQYF
TRBJ1-4,TRBV2,TRBD1,CASSGRQGGDEKLFF
TRBJ2-7,TRBV7-9,TRBD2,CASSATSGSIREQYF
TRBJ2-2,TRBV20-1,.,CSASTQSNTGELFF
TRBJ2-7,TRBV5-1,TRBD2,CASSYSGGPSYEQYF
TRBJ2-7,TRBV20-1,TRBD2,CSARDRVLAGGEQYF
TRBJ1-5,TRBV6-1,TRBD1,CASGPGQGSNQPQHF
TRBJ2-5,TRBV5-4,.,CASSSQGPVAETQYF
TRBJ2-5,TRBV5-4,.,CASSPTPEETQYF
TRBJ2-5,TRBV12-3/TRBV12-4,.,CACSQEETGFWRKETQYF
TRBJ1-1,TRBV7-2,.,CASSFDPGNTEAFF
TRBJ2-1,TRBV20-1,TRBD2,CSARVLAGVGDEQFF
TRBJ2-2,TRBV7-2,TRBD2,CASSLTSGAGAGELFF
TRBJ2-1,TRBV4-3,TRBD2,CASSQRAASGRALASGEQFF
TRBJ2-7,TRBV12-3/TRBV12-4,TRBD1,CASSSDRGHEQYF
TRBJ2-5,TRBV7-2,.,CASSDPRVETQYF
TRBJ2-5,TRBV7-8,.,CASSVTGPETQYF
TRBJ2-7,TRBV7-2,.,CASSQDYHQAYEQYF
TRBJ2-4,TRBV9,TRBD2,CASSVGTSGLLAKNIQYF
TRBJ2-7,TRBV7-2,TRBD1,CASSPRQGNYEQYF
TRBJ2-3,TRBV12-3/TRBV12-4,TRBD1,CASSWGQLSTDTQYF
TRBJ1-2,TRBV7-9,TRBD1,CASSLGRTGGARGYTF
TRBJ2-7,TRBV11-2,.,CASSLDGRGQHPYEQYF
TRBJ1-6,TRBV7-8,.,CASSPRGRGANSPLHF
TRBJ2-3,TRBV12-3/TRBV12-4,.,CASSLKAWTPTDTQYF
TRBJ2-7,TRBV6-5,.,CASSYQSGEQYF
TRBJ1-1,TRBV7-8,.,CASSLGTGGTNTEAFF
TRBJ1-4,TRBV11-1,.,CASSLGDGLGAATNEKLFF
TRBJ2-5,TRBV20-1,.,CSATLSREETQYF
TRBJ2-2,TRBV7-6,.,CASSLNRFANTGELFF
TRBJ1-1,TRBV24-1,.,CATSDSTSNTEAFF
TRBJ1-1,TRBV18,.,CASSPDSNTEAFF
TRBJ2-2,TRBV7-6,TRBD1,CASSLGPGGPNTGELFF
TRBJ2-3,TRBV5-1,.,CASSLEVPPDTQYF